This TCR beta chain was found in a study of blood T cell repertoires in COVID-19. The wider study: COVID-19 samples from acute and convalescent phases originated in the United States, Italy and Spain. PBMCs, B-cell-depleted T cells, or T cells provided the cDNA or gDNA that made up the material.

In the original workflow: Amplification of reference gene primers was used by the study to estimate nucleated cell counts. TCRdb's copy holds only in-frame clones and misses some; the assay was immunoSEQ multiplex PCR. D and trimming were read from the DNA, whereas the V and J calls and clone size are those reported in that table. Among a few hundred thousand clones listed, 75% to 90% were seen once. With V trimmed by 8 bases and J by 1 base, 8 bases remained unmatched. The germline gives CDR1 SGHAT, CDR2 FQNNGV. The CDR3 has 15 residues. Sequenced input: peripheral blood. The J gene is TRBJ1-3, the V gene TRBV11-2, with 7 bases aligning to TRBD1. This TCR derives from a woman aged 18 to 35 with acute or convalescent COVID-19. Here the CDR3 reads CASWKGGASGNTIYF. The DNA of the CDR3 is TGTGCCAGCTGGAAAGGGGGCGCTTCTGGAAACACCATATATTTT.